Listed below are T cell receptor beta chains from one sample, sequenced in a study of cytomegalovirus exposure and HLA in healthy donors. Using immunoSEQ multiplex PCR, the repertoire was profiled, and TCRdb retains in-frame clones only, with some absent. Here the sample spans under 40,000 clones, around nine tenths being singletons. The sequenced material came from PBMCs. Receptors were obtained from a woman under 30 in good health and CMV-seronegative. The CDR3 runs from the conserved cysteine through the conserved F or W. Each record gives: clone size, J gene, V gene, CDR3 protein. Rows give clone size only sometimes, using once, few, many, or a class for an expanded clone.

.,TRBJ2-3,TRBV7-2,CASSPSGTSWDTQYF
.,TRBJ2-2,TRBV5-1,CASSLEASGSNTGELFF
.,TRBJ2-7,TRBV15,CATSTGTGRYEQYF
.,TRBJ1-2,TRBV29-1,CSVQLSGTGAYYGYTF
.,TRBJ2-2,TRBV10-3,CAIPTGDRGQAGELFF
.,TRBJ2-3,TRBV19,CASSLTSGRGSDTQYF
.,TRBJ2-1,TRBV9,CASSSPLAGVNYNEQFF
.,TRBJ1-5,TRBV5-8,CASSLVRGGGLLGQPQHF
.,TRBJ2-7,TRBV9,CASSEVASGSYEQYF
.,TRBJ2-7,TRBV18,CASSPGLAGGPYEQYF
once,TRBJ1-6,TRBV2,CASRGGGQGGSPLHF
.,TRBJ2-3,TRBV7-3,CSSSYWGGRTDTQYF
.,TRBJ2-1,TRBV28,CASSSRLAGLQFF
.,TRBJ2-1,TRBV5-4,CASSPGRQGQFF
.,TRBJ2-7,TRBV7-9,CSSSLSAGVQYEQYF
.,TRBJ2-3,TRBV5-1,CASSLGLAASTDTQYF
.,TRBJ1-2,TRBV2,CASSGTGLNYGYTF
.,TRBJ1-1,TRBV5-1,CASSFDRPNTEAFF
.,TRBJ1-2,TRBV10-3,CAISEGTVSLYNYGYTF
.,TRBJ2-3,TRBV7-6,CASTDGGSSTDTQYF
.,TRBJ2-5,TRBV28,CASSLLAGDETQYF
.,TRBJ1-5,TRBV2,CASSELLNQPQHF
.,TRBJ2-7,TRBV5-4,CASSRGRGGPHEQYF
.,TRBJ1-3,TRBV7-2,CASSSGGVSSGNTIYF
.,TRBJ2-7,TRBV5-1,CASSIGQVNEQYF
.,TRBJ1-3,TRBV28,CASSYQGGSGNTIYF
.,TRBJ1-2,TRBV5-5,CASSLASSGQYYGYTF
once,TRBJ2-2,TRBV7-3,CASSLRGLGLNTGELFF
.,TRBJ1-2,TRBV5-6,CASSWAGQGDYGYTF
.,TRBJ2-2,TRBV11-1,CASSRWTGPGELFF
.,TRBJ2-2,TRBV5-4,CASSSGTPTNTGELFF
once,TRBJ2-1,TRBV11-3,CASSLEAGSYNEQFF
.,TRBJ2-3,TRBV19,CATEDRGYTDTQYF
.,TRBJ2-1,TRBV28,CASSLPGTGRGEQFF
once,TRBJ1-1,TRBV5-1,CASSLGAVFGGTEAFF
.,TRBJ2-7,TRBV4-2,CASSQVIAGGRVKSYF
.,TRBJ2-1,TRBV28,CASGPSRDRGEQFF
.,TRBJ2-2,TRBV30,CAWSKPSGRALTGELFF
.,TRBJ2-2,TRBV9,CASSVGTGPYTGELFF
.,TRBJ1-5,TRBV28,CASSLAGQPQHF
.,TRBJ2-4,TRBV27,CASSFVPPGQGIAKNIQYF
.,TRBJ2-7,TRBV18,CASSPKAGDPTYEQYF
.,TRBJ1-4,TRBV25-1,CASSEYRGTNEKLFF
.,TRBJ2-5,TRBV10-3,CAISEPKITRGETQYF
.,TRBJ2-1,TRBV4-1,CASRPGLAFLHEQFF
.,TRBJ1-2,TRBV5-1,CASSLLGENYGYTF